Following are 18 T cell receptor beta chains from one sample sequenced in a study of blood T cell repertoires in COVID-19. The repertoire was sequenced with immunoSEQ multiplex PCR; TCRdb's copy has only in-frame clones and lacks some. This sample has under 250,000 clones, with 80% to 85% found just once. The specimen was peripheral blood. These receptor sequences come from a man aged 45-65 years with active or convalescent COVID-19.

The chain recombines TRBV11-3 with TRBJ2-3, with no clear D. Germline V lookup: CDR1 SGHNT, CDR2 YENEEA. Trimming cost V 1 base and J 7 bases, with 9 bases left between them. The CDR3 length is 13 residues. As DNA, the CDR3 is TGTGCCAGCAGCTTAGGCCAACAAAATACGCAGTATTTT. Its protein is CASSLGQQNTQYF. The variable domain in full, with the rest retrieved from reference TRBV11-3 and TRBJ2-3, is EAGVVQSPRYKIIEKKQPVAFWCNPISGHNTLYWYLQNLGQGPELLIRYENEEAVDDSQLPKDRFSAERLKGVDSTLKIQPAELGDSAVYLCASSLGQQNTQYFGPGTRLTVL.

J is TRBJ1-5 and V is TRBV13; no clear D gene. The CDR3 totals 12 residues. Trimming removed 5 bases from V and 4 bases from J, with 6 bases in between. Germline V CDR1 and CDR2: PRHDT, FYEKMQ (reference sequence). In nucleotides, the CDR3 is TGTGCCAGCAGCGTCCGGAATCAGCCCCAGCATTTT. Protein sequence: CASSVRNQPQHF.

The table lists this clone with a count of one. The J gene is TRBJ1-1, the V gene TRBV4-1, with 8 bases fitting TRBD1. The germline V gene has CDR1 MGHRA and CDR2 YSYEKL. CDR3 length equals 18 residues. With 0 bases clipped from V and 1 base from J, the junction kept 10 bases outside the gene matches. The CDR3 sequence is CASSQESDRTGRNTEAFF. The CDR3 DNA sequence: TGCGCCAGCAGCCAAGAGTCCGACAGGACAGGGAGGAACACTGAAGCTTTCTTT.

This clone was counted once. The rearrangement joins TRBV5-1 to TRBJ1-2, with TRBD1 matching 7 bases. The CDR3 covers 14 residues. V shed 4 bases, J shed 4 bases, and the junction held 7 bases outside the gene matches. Per germline, CDR1 SGHRS and CDR2 YFSETQ. The CDR3 loop is CASSVTGRAYGYTF. CDR3 bases: TGCGCCAGCAGCGTGACAGGGCGGGCCTATGGCTACACCTTC.

V and J are TRBV4-1 and TRBJ2-6; no definite D call. The CDR3 totals 15 residues. V gave up 4 bases and J gave up 2 bases, with 9 bases separating them. Germline assignment: CDR1 MGHRA and CDR2 YSYEKL. The CDR3 DNA reads TGCGCCAGCAGCCTCGATGGGCCTGGGGCCAACGTCCTGACTTTC. The encoded protein is CASSLDGPGANVLTF.

The J gene is TRBJ2-1, the V gene TRBV11-2; no clear D. The CDR3 runs to 13 residues. V was trimmed by 1 base and J by 6 bases, leaving 7 bases between them. CDR1 is SGHAT and CDR2 is FQNNGV in the germline V gene. CDR3 coding DNA: TGTGCCAGCAGCTTAGTACTCTTCAATGAGCAGTTCTTC. It translates to CASSLVLFNEQFF.

The chain is built from TRBV9 and TRBJ1-2; weak D call: TRBD1 (6 bases). Germline CDR1 is SGDLS and CDR2 is YYNGEE. V lost 3 bases and J lost 4, with 16 bases in between. The CDR3 runs to 15 residues. CDR3 region: CASSGPGRGAYGYTF. CDR3 nucleotide sequence: TGTGCCAGCAGCGGACCGGGACGGGGGGCCTATGGCTACACCTTC.

The chain combines TRBV19 with TRBJ1-4; 7 nucleotides agree with TRBD1. J lost 0 bases, V lost 4 bases, and 2 bases had no gene match. The CDR3 is made up of 15 amino acids. Germline values: CDR1 LNHDA, CDR2 SQIVND (reference sequence). DNA of the CDR3: TGTGCCAGTAGTACACAGGGGTCAACTAATGAAAAACTGTTTTTT. It encodes CASSTQGSTNEKLFF.

The chain combines TRBV30 with TRBJ2-7; 9 bases map to TRBD2. The CDR3 is 16 residues long. Per germline, CDR1 GTSNPN and CDR2 SVGIG (reference sequence). After removal of 2 bases from V and 7 bases from J, the junction contained 15 bases not matched to a gene. The CDR3: CAWSLSGAAGGREQYF. CDR3 in DNA: TGTGCCTGGAGTCTATCAGGGGCCGCGGGAGGGCGGGAGCAGTACTTC.

The chain has TRBV30 and TRBJ2-3; TRBD1 might be the D (7 bases). V lost 5 bases to trimming and J lost 3 bases, with 15 bases between them. Per the germline V gene, CDR1 is GTSNPN and CDR2 is SVGIG (reference sequence). This CDR3 has 14 amino acids. The CDR3 here is CAWARDSGTDTQYF. CDR3 in DNA: TGTGCCTGGGCTAGGGACAGCGGGACAGATACGCAGTATTTT. Variable domain in full (rest from reference TRBV30 and TRBJ2-3): SQTIHQWPATLVQPVGSPLSLECTVEGTSNPNLYWYRQAAGRGLQLLFYSVGIGQISSEVPQNLSASRPQDRQFILSSKKLLLSDSGFYLCAWARDSGTDTQYFGPGTRLTVL.

This clone appeared a few times. The chain recombines TRBV5-4 with TRBJ2-7; a weak D match, TRBD2 (5 bases). V lost 7 bases and J 2 bases, leaving 13 bases between the germline ends. This CDR3 comprises 13 residues. Germline CDR1 SGHNT, CDR2 YYREEE (reference sequence). CDR3 nucleotide sequence: TGTGCCAGCCAGAGGGTGGGAACCTACGAGCAGTACTTC. Translation gives CASQRVGTYEQYF.

The chain is built from TRBV2 and TRBJ1-1, with D possibly matching TRBD1 (6 bases). Germline lookup yields CDR1 SNHLY and CDR2 FYNNEI. V was pared by 6 bases and J by 1 base, with 9 bases between. This CDR3 has 13 residues. CDR3 nucleotides: TGTGCCAGCAGACTGACAGGGAACACTGAAGCTTTCTTT. This translates into CASRLTGNTEAFF. Supplemented by reference TRBV2 and TRBJ1-1, the full variable domain reads EPEVTQTPSHQVTQMGQEVILRCVPISNHLYFYWYRQILGQKVEFLVSFYNNEISEKSEIFDDQFSVERPDGSNFTLKIRSTKLEDSAMYFCASRLTGNTEAFFGQGTRLTVV.

The rearrangement links TRBV6-4 to TRBJ1-1; D is undetermined. Trimming stripped 4 bases from V and 1 base from J, with 7 bases between. Per the germline V gene, CDR1 is MRHNA and CDR2 is SNTAGT. The CDR3 is 13 amino acids. CDR3 sequence: CASSVEGNTEAFF. The DNA for the CDR3 is TGTGCCAGCAGTGTTGAGGGGAACACTGAAGCTTTCTTT.

The rearrangement joins TRBV2 to TRBJ2-1; D gene unclear. CDR3 length: 14 amino acids. CDR1 is SNHLY, CDR2 FYNNEI, per germline. The V and J ends lost 4 bases and 1 base respectively, with 8 bases between them. CDR3 sequence reads: CASSGELSYNEQFF. CDR3 nucleotide sequence: TGTGCCAGCAGTGGCGAGCTATCCTACAATGAGCAGTTCTTC.

The chain uses TRBV7-9 and TRBJ1-2; D is undetermined. This CDR3 spans 13 amino acids. The V and J ends lost 1 base and 7 bases respectively, with 10 bases between them. CDR1 is SEHNR and CDR2 is FQNEAQ in the germline V gene (reference sequence). The CDR3 sequence is CASSLGSRVGYTF. The CDR3 coding sequence is TGTGCCAGCAGCTTAGGGTCGAGGGTTGGCTACACCTTC.

The chain carries TRBV12-5 and TRBJ1-6; 7 bases map to TRBD1. This CDR3 is built from 15 residues. V shed 4 bases, J shed 7 bases, and the junction held 7 bases outside the gene matches. Germline loops: CDR1 LGHNT, CDR2 FRNRAP. The CDR3 DNA follows: TGTGCTAGTGGTTGGGGGACAGTCGACAATTCACCCCTCCACTTT. It codes for CASGWGTVDNSPLHF.

The V gene is TRBV15, the J gene TRBJ1-3; 7 bases fit TRBD1. V lost 6 bases and J lost 4; bases outside the gene matches: 6. CDR3 size: 14 residues. Germline V lookup: CDR1 LNHNV, CDR2 YYDKDF (reference sequence). In DNA form, the CDR3 reads TGTGCCACCAGACCCGACAGGGCGGGAAACACCATATATTTT. Protein: CATRPDRAGNTIYF.

The chain recombines TRBV9 with TRBJ2-1; D remains unclear. CDR3 length equals 15 residues. Germline loops: CDR1 SGDLS, CDR2 YYNGEE. With 4 bases removed from V and 0 bases from J, the gap between germline ends came to 11 bases. The CDR3 protein is CASSSLPSSYNEQFF. Here the CDR3 DNA reads TGTGCCAGCAGCTCCCTGCCGAGCTCCTACAATGAGCAGTTCTTC.